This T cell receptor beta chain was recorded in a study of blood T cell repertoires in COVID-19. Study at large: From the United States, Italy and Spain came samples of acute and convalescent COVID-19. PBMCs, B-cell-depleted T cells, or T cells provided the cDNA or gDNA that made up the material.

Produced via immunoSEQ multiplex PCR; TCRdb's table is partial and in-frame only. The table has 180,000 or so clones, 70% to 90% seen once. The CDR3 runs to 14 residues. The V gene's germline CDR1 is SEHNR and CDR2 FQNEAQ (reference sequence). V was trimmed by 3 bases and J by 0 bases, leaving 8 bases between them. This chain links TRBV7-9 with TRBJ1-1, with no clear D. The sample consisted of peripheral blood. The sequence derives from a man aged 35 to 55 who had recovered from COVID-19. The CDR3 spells CASSFGEMNTEAFF. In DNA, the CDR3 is TGTGCCAGCAGCTTTGGAGAGATGAACACTGAAGCTTTCTTT.